The 6 T cell receptor beta chains listed next were all sequenced from one sample in a study of T cell responses to AZD1222 COVID-19 vaccine. Libraries were prepared by immunoSEQ multiplex PCR; TCRdb keeps only in-frame clonotypes and omits some of them. This table has roughly 270,000 clones, around 93% appearing once. Sequencing used peripheral blood, obtained 28 days after the second AZD1222 dose. The receptors stem from an adult who received the AZD1222 COVID-19 vaccine.

This chain uses TRBV15 with TRBJ1-6, with D maybe TRBD1 (5 bases). Germline-derived CDR1 and CDR2 are LNHNV and YYDKDF (reference sequence). The CDR3 length is 13 residues. V lost 0 bases and J 11 bases, leaving 8 bases between the germline ends. The CDR3 DNA sequence: TGTGCCACCAGCAGAGATGGGGGGACACCCCTCCACTTT. Protein product: CATSRDGGTPLHF.

The chain links TRBV9 to TRBJ2-2; D is unresolved. CDR1 and CDR2 (germline): SGDLS, YYNGEE. The CDR3 has 17 amino acids. V lost 0 bases to trimming and J lost 0 bases, with 12 bases between them. The CDR3 DNA reads as TGTGCCAGCAGCGTAGCTATAGACGGCGCGAACACCGGGGAGCTGTTTTTT. As protein: CASSVAIDGANTGELFF.

The chain joins TRBV15 to TRBJ2-5, with D perhaps TRBD1 (5 bases). Trimming left V 0 bases short and J 5 bases short, with 13 bases between. The CDR3 contains 15 residues. The germline V gene has CDR1 LNHNV and CDR2 YYDKDF (reference sequence). Written as DNA, the CDR3 is TGTGCCACCAGCAGAGATCGACAGATAGGGGAGACCCAGTACTTC. Translation gives CATSRDRQIGETQYF.

As DNA, the CDR3 is TGCGCCAGCATGACGTCCTCCTACAATGAGCAGTTCTTC. This gives the protein CASMTSSYNEQFF. The chain links TRBV5-1 to TRBJ2-1; no definite D call. V lost 6 bases to trimming and J lost 0 bases, with 7 bases between them. Germline values: CDR1 SGHRS, CDR2 YFSETQ. The CDR3 extends over 13 amino acids.

The CDR3 loop reads CSVEAGGKYF. The CDR3 DNA reads as TGCAGCGTTGAGGCAGGGGGGAAGTACTTC. The rearrangement links TRBV29-1 to TRBJ2-4; a possible D gene is TRBD1 (7 bases). CDR3 length: 10 residues. V lost 3 bases to trimming and J lost 14 bases, with 11 bases between them. Germline V lookup: CDR1 SQVTM, CDR2 ANQGSEA. Full variable domain (remainder filled in from reference TRBV29-1 and TRBJ2-4): SAVISQKPSRDICQRGTSLTIQCQVDSQVTMMFWYRQQPGQSLTLIATANQGSEATYESGFVIDKFPISRPNLTFSTLTVSNMSPEDSSIYLCSVEAGGKYFGAGTRLSVL.

The J gene is TRBJ1-1, the V gene TRBV11-2; D perhaps matches TRBD1 (5 bases). Germline CDR1 is SGHAT and CDR2 is FQNNGV. V was shortened by 5 bases and J by 8 bases, with 15 bases between the two germline ends. CDR3 length: 13 residues. The CDR3 spells CASSPEGATEAFF. CDR3 sequence (DNA): TGTGCCAGCAGCCCCGAAGGGGCAACAGAAGCTTTCTTT.